One and the same sample provided the 7 T cell receptor beta chains below, sequenced in a study of blood T cell repertoires in COVID-19. The protocol was immunoSEQ multiplex PCR, while the TCRdb copy is restricted to in-frame clones and leaves out a portion. The sample has around 280,000 clones, around 86% seen once. The sequenced material came from PBMCs or T cells enriched from blood (not recorded which). The receptors come from a middle-aged woman who had recovered from COVID-19.

The rearrangement uses TRBV5-1 and TRBJ1-3; 9 bases fit TRBD1. V trimming: 0 bases; J trimming: 3 bases; junction bases outside the gene matches: 4. The germline V gene encodes CDR1 SGHRS and CDR2 YFSETQ. This CDR3 has 16 amino acids. DNA for the CDR3: TGCGCCAGCAGCTTGGGGACAGGGGCAATTGGAAACACCATATATTTT. Translation gives CASSLGTGAIGNTIYF.

This chain uses TRBV21-1 with TRBJ1-1; the table gives TRBD1 as D, unverified against the DNA. TRBV21-1 is reported as a pseudogene. The CDR3 has 17 residues. The CDR3 sequence is CASSNDSGGWVDTEAFF. In DNA form, the CDR3 reads TGTGCCAGCAGCAATGATTCAGGGGGCTGGGTGGACACTGAAGCTTTCTTT.

The rearrangement links TRBV4-1 to TRBJ1-4; no definite D call. The CDR3 runs to 15 residues. V lost 1 base, J lost 10 bases, and 16 bases lay in between. Germline assignment: CDR1 MGHRA and CDR2 YSYEKL. As DNA, the CDR3 is TGCGCCAGCAGCCAAGGGATGGGGAAAAGCGGAAAACTGTTTTTT. Encoded protein: CASSQGMGKSGKLFF.

CDR3 coding DNA: TGTGCCAGCAGGTGGGGGGTCAATGAGCAGTTCTTC. Translation: CASRWGVNEQFF. V gene TRBV11-2 combines with J gene TRBJ2-1; tentatively, D is TRBD2 (6 bases). Germline CDR1 SGHAT, CDR2 FQNNGV. The CDR3 length is 12 residues. Trimming pared 6 bases from V and 6 bases from J, leaving 9 bases between.

The chain employs TRBV29-1 and TRBJ2-3; TRBD2 is a possible D gene (6 bases). Trimming took 6 bases from V and 2 from J, leaving 15 bases between them. The V gene's germline CDR1 is SQVTM and CDR2 ANQGSEA. There are 14 residues in the CDR3. CDR3: CSVGGLYPTDTQYF. The DNA for the CDR3 is TGCAGCGTGGGGGGATTATACCCCACAGATACGCAGTATTTT.

The V gene is TRBV7-8, the J gene TRBJ1-2, with a possible D match to TRBD1 (6 bases). Germline assignment: CDR1 SGHVS and CDR2 FQNEAQ. The CDR3 has 14 amino acids. V dropped 5 bases and J dropped 1 base, with 11 bases sitting between them. The CDR3: CASSHGQSNYGYTF. The CDR3 DNA reads as TGTGCCAGCAGCCACGGACAGAGTAACTATGGCTACACCTTC.

This chain uses TRBV28 with TRBJ2-5; 7 bases fit TRBD1. V lost 4 bases and J lost 13; bases outside the gene matches: 12. Looked up from germline, CDR1 is MDHEN and CDR2 is SYDVKM. This CDR3 is 13 amino acids long. This CDR3 reads CASSWTGDTSPYF. The CDR3 DNA sequence: TGTGCCAGCAGTTGGACAGGAGACACTAGTCCGTACTTC.